This TCR beta chain stems from a study of cytomegalovirus exposure and HLA in healthy donors. The CDR3 extends over 12 amino acids. The germline V gene encodes CDR1 SGHDT and CDR2 YYEEEE. V lost 5 bases and J 3 bases, leaving 8 bases between the germline ends. Worth noting for this clone: What it recognizes is unknown.

Overall study results and limits: A later analysis showed TCR association rates differing by HLA locus, peaking at DRB1 and lowest at HLA-C. Listed as cytomegalovirus-associated were approximately 160 TCR beta chains.

The study ran its PCR with 60 Vbeta and 13 Jbeta primers. TCRdb keeps only in-frame clones here, not all; method: immunoSEQ multiplex PCR. The data contain about 160,000 clones, approximately 81% of them singletons. Healthy bone marrow donors made up the donor group. The rearrangement joins TRBV5-6 to TRBJ1-2; D ambiguous. This TCR was recovered from a man aged 18 to 29 in good health and CMV-seronegative. Specimen: PBMCs. The CDR3 spells CASSRHYYGYTF. The DNA for the CDR3 is TGTGCCAGCAGTCGACACTACTATGGCTACACCTTC.